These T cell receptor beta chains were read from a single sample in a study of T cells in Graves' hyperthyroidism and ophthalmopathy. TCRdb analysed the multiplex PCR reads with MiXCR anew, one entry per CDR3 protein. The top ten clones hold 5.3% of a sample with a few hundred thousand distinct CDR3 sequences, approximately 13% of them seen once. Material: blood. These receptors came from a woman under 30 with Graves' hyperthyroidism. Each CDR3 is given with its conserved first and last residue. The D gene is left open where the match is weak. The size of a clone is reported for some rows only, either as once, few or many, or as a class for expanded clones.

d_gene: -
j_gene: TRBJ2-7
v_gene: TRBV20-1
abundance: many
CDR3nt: TGCAGTGCTATCCCCCTTTACGACGAGCAGTACTTC
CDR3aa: CSAIPLYDEQYF

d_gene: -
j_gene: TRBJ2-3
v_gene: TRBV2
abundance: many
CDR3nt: TGTGCCAGCAGTGACTTAGGCACAGATACGCAGTATTTT
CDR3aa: CASSDLGTDTQYF

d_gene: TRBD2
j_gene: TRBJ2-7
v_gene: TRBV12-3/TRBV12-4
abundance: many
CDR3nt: TGTGCCAGCAGTCCCCGGGTAGCGGGAGATGAAGAGCAGTACTTC
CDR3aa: CASSPRVAGDEEQYF

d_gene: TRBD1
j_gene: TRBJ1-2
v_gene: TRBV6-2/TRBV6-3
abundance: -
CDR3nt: TGTGCCAGCAGTCGTGACAGGGCGGGGTATGGCTACACCTTC
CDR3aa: CASSRDRAGYGYTF

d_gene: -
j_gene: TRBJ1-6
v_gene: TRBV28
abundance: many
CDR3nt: TGTGCCAGCAGATCGTTTCTTCGGAATTCACCCCTCCACTTT
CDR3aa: CASRSFLRNSPLHF

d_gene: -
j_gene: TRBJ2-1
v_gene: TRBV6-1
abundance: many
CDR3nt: TGTGCCAGCAGTGAAGGGTCAGAACACAATGAGCAGTTCTTC
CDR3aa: CASSEGSEHNEQFF

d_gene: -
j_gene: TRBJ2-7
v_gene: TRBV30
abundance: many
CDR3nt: TGTGCCTGGAGTGTATTGGGTATCCACGAGCAGTACTTC
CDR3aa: CAWSVLGIHEQYF

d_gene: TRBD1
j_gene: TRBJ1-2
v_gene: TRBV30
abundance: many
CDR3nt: TGTGCCTGGAGTGTAGGGACAGGAGTTAACTATGGCTACACCTTC
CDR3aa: CAWSVGTGVNYGYTF

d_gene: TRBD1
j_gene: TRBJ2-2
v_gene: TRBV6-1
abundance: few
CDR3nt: TGTGCCAGCAGCCCGCCGGACAGGGGGCGCACCGGGGAGCTGTTTTTT
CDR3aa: CASSPPDRGRTGELFF

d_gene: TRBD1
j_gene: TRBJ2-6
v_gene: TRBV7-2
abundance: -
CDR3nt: TGTGCCAGCAGTCCAGACAGGGGTAGGGCCAACGTCCTGACTTTC
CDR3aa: CASSPDRGRANVLTF

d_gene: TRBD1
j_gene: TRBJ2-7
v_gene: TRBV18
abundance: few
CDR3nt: TGTGCCAGCTCAGGGACAGAGGGGGACTACGAGCAGTACTTC
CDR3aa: CASSGTEGDYEQYF

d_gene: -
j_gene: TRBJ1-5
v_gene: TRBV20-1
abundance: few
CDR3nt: TGCAGTGCTAGTCTAGGGGTAGAAGAATTTCGGCCCCAGCATTTT
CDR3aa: CSASLGVEEFRPQHF

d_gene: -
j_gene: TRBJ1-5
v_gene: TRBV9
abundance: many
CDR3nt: TGTGCCAGCAGCGTAGACGGGAATCAGCCCCAGCATTTT
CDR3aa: CASSVDGNQPQHF

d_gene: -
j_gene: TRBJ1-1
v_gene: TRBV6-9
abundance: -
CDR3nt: TGTGCCAGCAGTTCGAATAGGCATGTGAACACTGAAGCTTTCTTT
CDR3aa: CASSSNRHVNTEAFF

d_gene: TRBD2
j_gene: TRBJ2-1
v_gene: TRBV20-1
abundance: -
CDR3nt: TGCAGTGCCCAAGTCGGGGCTAGCGGGAGTTCCTACAATGAGCAGTTCTTC
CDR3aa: CSAQVGASGSSYNEQFF

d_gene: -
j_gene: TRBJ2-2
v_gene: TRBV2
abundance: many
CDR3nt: TGTGCCAGCAGTGAAGCAAGGCCAGCGAACACCGGGGAGCTGTTTTTT
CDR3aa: CASSEARPANTGELFF

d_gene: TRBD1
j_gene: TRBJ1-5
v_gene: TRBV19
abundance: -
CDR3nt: TGTGCCAGTAGTGCCCGGGACAGGGGAATTCTTAGCAATCAGCCCCAGCATTTT
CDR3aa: CASSARDRGILSNQPQHF

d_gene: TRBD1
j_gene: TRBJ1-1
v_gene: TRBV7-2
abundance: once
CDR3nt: TGTGCCAGCAGCTTCCGGGACAGGGGGCGAATTCTAGGTGAAGCTTTCTTT
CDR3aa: CASSFRDRGRILGEAFF

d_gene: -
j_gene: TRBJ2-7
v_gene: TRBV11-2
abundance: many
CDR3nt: TGTGCCAGCGAAGCTTACGGGCAGGGGAGTGGCGAGCAGTACTTC
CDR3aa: CASEAYGQGSGEQYF

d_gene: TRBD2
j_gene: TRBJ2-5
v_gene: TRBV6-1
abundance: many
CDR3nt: TGTGCCAGCAGTGACCAACTAGCGGGATCGGATGAGACCCAGTACTTC
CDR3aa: CASSDQLAGSDETQYF

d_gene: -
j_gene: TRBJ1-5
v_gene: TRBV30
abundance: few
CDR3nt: TGTGCCTGGAATGTGGGGACCCAGAGGGATCAGCCCCAGCATTTT
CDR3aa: CAWNVGTQRDQPQHF

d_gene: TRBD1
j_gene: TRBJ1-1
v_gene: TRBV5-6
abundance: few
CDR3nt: TGTGCCAGCAGTTACGGGACAGGGGGCGCGACTCTAATCTTT
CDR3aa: CASSYGTGGATLIF

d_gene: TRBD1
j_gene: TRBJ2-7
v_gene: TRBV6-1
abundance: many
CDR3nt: TGTGCCAGCAGATCGGACAGGCCACTAACCTACGAGCAGTACTTC
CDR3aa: CASRSDRPLTYEQYF

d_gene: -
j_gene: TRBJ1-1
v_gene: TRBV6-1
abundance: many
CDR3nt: TGTGCCAGTTGGAAGAAGGGGTTTAACACTGAAGCTTTCTTT
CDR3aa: CASWKKGFNTEAFF

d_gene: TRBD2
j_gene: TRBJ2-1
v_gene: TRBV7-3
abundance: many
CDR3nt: TGTGCCAGCAGTTTCAGGACTAGCGGGTACAATGAGCAGTTCTTC
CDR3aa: CASSFRTSGYNEQFF

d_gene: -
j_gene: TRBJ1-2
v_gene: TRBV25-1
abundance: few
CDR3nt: TGTGCCAGCAGTGTGACGGATACCCTCGGTGGCTACACCTTC
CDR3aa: CASSVTDTLGGYTF

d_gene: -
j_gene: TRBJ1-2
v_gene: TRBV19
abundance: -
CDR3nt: TGTGCCAGTATAGTAACACCCCGACTAGGAGGCTACACCTTC
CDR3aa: CASIVTPRLGGYTF

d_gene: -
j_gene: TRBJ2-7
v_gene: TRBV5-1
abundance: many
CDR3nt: TGCGCCAGCAGCTTGGAGGGGCCGGTCAGCCCATACGAGCAGTACTTC
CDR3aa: CASSLEGPVSPYEQYF

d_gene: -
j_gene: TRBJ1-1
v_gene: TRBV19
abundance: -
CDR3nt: TGTGCCAGTAGTTTCGGACCGTCCTCACCTACTGAAGCTTTCTTT
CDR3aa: CASSFGPSSPTEAFF

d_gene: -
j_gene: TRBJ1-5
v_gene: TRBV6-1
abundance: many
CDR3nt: TGTGCCAGCAGTGAAGGGCAGGGCTCTCAGCCCCAGCATTTT
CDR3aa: CASSEGQGSQPQHF

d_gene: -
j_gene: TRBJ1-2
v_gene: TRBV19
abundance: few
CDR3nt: TGTGCCAGTAGCTTTCTCCACCTAGGACAAGGCTACACCTTC
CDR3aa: CASSFLHLGQGYTF

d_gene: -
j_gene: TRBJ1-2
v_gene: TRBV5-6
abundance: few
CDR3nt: TGTGCCAGCAGCTTTACCGGACAGTGGGGATATGGCTACACCTTC
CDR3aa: CASSFTGQWGYGYTF

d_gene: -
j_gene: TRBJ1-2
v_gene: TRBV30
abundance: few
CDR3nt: TGTGCCTGGACTGAGCCCGGGACGAACTATGGCTACACCTTC
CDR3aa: CAWTEPGTNYGYTF

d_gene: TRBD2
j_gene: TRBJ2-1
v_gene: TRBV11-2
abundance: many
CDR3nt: TGTGCCAGCAGCCTTGGGACTAGCGCTTACAATGAGCAGTTCTTC
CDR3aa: CASSLGTSAYNEQFF

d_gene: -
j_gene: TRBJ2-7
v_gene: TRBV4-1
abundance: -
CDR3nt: TGCGCCAGCAGCCAAGGCTGGGTGGGCGACTACGAGCAGTACTTC
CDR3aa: CASSQGWVGDYEQYF

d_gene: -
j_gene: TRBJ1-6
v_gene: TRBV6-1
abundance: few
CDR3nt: TGTGCCAGCAGAAGGAGGCGCGATCACAATTCACCCCTCCACTTT
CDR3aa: CASRRRRDHNSPLHF

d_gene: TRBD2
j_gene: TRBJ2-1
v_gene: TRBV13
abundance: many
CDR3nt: TGTGCCAGCAGCTCGACGACTAGCGGGAGACGAGATGAGCAGTTCTTC
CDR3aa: CASSSTTSGRRDEQFF

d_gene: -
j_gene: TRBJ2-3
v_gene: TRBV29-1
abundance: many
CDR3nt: TGCAGCGTTGAGCAAACAGATACGCAGTATTTT
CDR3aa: CSVEQTDTQYF

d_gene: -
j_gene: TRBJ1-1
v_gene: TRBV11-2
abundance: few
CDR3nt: TGTGCCAGCAGCTTGGACTCTAGGACTGAAGCTTTCTTT
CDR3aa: CASSLDSRTEAFF

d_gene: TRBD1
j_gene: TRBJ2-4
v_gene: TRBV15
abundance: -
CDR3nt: TGTGCCACCAGCAGAGAGGGACAGGGAAGAGACATTCAGTACTTC
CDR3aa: CATSREGQGRDIQYF

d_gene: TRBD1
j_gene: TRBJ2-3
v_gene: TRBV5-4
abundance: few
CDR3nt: TGTGCCAGCAGCTTAGCCCCCGACAGGGCTAGCACAGATACGCAGTATTTT
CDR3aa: CASSLAPDRASTDTQYF

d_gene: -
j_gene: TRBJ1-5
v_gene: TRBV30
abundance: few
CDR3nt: TGTGCCTGGAGCCCATCACGGGAGCCCCAGCATTTT
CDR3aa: CAWSPSREPQHF

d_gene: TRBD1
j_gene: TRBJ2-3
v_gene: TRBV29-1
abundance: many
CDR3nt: TGCAGCGCCTCCGGGACAGGGGACTTCTATTTCACAGATACGCAGTATTTT
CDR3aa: CSASGTGDFYFTDTQYF

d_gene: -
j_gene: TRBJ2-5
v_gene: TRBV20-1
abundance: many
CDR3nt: TGCAGTGCTAGAGCCAGCAACCAAGAGACCCAGTACTTC
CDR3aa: CSARASNQETQYF

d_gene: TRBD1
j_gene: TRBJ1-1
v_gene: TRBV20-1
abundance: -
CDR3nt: TGCAGTGCTAGGGACAGGAGGAACACTGAAGCTTTCTTT
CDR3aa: CSARDRRNTEAFF

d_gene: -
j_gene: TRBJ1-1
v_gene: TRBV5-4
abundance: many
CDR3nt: TGTGCCAGCAGCGGCGGGGTTTCCACTGAAGCTTTCTTT
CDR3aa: CASSGGVSTEAFF

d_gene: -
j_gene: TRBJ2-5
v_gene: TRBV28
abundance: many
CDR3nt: TGTGCCAGCAGTTTAAGGGGTTGGGACCAAGAGACCCAGTACTTC
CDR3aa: CASSLRGWDQETQYF

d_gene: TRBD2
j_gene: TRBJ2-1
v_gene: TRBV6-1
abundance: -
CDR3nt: TGTGCCAGCAGTGAAAGGCTAGCGGTCTACAATGAGCAGTTCTTC
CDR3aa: CASSERLAVYNEQFF

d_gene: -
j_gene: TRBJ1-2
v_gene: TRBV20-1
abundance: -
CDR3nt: TGCAGTGCTAGTGACTCAGGGCGGCTTGGGCCACGAAACTATGGCTACACCTTC
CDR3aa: CSASDSGRLGPRNYGYTF

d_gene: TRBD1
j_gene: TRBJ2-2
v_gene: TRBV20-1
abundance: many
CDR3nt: TGCAGTGCCCAGGGGGACCGCGGCACCGGGGAGCTGTTTTTT
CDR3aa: CSAQGDRGTGELFF

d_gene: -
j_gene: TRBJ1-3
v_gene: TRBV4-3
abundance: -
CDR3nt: TGCGCCAGCAGCCAAGATCTAGGCGGTACTGGAAACACCATATATTTT
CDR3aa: CASSQDLGGTGNTIYF

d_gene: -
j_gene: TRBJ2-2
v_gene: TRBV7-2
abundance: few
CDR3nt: TGTGCCAGCAGCCCGCCTCTAGCTTCCGGGGAGCTGTTTTTT
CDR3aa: CASSPPLASGELFF

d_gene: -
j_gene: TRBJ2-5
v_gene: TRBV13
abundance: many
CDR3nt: TGTGCCAGCAGCTTAGTGAGGGGACAAGAGACCCAGTACTTC
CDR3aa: CASSLVRGQETQYF

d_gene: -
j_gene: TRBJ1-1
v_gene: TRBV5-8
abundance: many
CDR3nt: TGTGCCAGCAGCTTGGCACATAGGGGCACTGAAGCTTTCTTT
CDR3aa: CASSLAHRGTEAFF